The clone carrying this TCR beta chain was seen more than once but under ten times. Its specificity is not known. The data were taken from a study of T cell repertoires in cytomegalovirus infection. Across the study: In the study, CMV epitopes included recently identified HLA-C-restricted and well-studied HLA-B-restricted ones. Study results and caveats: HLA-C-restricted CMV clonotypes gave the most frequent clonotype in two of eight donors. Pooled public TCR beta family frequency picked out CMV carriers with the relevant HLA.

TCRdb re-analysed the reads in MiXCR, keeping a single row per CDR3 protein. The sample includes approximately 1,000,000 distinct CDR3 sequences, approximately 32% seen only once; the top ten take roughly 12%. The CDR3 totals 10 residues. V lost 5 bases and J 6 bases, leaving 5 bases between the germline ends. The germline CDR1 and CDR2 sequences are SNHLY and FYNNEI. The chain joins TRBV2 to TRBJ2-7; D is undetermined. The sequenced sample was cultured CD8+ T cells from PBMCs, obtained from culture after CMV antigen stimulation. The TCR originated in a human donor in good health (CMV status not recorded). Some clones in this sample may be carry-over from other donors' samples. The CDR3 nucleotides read TGTGCCAGCAGTCGTGTCGAGCAGTACTTC. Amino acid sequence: CASSRVEQYF.